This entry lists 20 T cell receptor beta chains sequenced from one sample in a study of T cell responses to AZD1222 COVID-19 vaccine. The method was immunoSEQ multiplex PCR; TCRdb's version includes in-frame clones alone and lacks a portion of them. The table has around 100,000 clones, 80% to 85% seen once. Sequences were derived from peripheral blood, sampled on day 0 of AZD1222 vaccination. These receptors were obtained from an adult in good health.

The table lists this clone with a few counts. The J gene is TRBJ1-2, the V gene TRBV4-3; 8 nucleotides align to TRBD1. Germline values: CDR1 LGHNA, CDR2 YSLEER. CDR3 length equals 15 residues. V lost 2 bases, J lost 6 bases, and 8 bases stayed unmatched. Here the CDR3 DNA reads TGCGCCAGCAGCCAACTACCAGCAGGGGGCGATGGCTACACCTTC. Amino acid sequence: CASSQLPAGGDGYTF.

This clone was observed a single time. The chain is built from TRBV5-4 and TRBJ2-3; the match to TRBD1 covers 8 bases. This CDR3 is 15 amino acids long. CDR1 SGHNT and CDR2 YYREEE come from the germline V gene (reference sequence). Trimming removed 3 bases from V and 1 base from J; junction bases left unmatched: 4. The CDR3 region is CASSYDRGRTDTQYF. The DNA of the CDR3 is TGTGCCAGCAGCTACGACAGGGGACGCACAGATACGCAGTATTTT. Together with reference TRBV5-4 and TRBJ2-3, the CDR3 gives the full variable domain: ETGVTQSPTHLIKTRGQQVTLRCSSQSGHNTVSWYQQALGQGPQFIFQYYREEENGRGNFPPRFSGLQFPNYSSELNVNALELDDSALYLCASSYDRGRTDTQYFGPGTRLTVL.

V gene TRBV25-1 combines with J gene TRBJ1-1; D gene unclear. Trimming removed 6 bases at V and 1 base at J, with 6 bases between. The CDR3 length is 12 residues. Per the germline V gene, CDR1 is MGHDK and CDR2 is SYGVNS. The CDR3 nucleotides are TGTGCCAGCAGCACACGGAACACTGAAGCTTTCTTT. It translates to CASSTRNTEAFF.

The CDR3 region has the DNA TGCGCCAGCAGCTCTGCCCCGGGAAGGGGAACAGATACGCAGTATTTT. This translates into CASSSAPGRGTDTQYF. The chain uses TRBV5-1 and TRBJ2-3; D possibly matches TRBD1 or TRBD2 (5 bases each). The CDR3 covers 16 residues. V was clipped by 3 bases and J by 3 bases, with 17 bases between them. Germline CDR1 SGHRS, CDR2 YFSETQ.

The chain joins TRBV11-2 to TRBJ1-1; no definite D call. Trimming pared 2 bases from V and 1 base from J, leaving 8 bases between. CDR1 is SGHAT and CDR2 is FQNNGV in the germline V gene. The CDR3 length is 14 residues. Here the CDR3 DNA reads TGTGCCAGCAGCTTACCGGGCGGGAACACTGAAGCTTTCTTT. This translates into CASSLPGGNTEAFF.

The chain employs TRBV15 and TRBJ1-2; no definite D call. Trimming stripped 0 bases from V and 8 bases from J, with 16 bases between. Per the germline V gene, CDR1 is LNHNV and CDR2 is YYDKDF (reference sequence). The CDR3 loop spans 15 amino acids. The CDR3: CATSRERGNNRGYTF. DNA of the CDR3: TGTGCCACCAGCAGAGAACGAGGGAACAATCGGGGCTACACCTTC.

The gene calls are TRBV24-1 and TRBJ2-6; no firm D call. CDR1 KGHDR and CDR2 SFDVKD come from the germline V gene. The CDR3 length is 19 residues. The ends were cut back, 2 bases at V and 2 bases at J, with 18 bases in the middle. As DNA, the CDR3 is TGTGCCACCAGTGATTCCCAGGTAGGGATTCTGGCTGGGGCCAACGTCCTGACTTTC. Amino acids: CATSDSQVGILAGANVLTF.

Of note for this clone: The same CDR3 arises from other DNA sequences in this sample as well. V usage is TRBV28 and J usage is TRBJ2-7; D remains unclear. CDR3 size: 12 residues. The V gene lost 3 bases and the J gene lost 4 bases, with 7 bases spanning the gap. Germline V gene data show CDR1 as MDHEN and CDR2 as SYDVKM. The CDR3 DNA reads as TGTGCCAGCAGTTTGTTGGGTTACGAGCAGTACTTC. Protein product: CASSLLGYEQYF.

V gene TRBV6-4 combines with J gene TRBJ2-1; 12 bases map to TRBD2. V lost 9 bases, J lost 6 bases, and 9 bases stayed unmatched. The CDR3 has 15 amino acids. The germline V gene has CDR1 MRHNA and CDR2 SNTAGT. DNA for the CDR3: TGTGCCAGTCAAGCTCTAGCGGGAGGGCCCAATGAGCAGTTCTTC. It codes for CASQALAGGPNEQFF.

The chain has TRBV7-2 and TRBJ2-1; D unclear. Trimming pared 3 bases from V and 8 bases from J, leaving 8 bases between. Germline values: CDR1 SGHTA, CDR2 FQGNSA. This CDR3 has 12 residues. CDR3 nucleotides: TGTGCCAGCAGCTTTTATTCGGATGAGCAGTTCTTC. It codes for CASSFYSDEQFF.

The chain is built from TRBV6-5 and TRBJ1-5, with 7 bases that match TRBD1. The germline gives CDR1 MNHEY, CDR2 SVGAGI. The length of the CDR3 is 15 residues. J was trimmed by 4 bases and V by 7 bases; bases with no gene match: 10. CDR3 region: CASIRDSTVNQPQHF. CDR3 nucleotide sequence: TGTGCCAGCATTAGGGACAGTACAGTTAATCAGCCCCAGCATTTT.

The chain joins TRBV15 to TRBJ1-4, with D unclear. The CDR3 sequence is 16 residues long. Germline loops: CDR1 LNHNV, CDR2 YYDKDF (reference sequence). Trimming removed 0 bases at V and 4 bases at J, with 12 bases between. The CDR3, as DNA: TGTGCCACCAGCAGAGATCTACCAGGACGTAATGAAAAACTGTTTTTT. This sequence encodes CATSRDLPGRNEKLFF.

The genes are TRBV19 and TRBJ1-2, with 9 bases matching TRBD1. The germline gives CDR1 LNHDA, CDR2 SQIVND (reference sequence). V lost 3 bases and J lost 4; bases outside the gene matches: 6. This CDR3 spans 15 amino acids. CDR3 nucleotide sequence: TGTGCCAGTAGTATGGTACAGGGGGCGAGCTATGGCTACACCTTC. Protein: CASSMVQGASYGYTF.

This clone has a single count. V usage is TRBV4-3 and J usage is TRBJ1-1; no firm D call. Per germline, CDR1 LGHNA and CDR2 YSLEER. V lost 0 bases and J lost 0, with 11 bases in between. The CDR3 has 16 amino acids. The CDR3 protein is CASSQDYRGLNTEAFF. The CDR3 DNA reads TGCGCCAGCAGCCAAGATTATCGAGGGTTGAACACTGAAGCTTTCTTT.

Here the CDR3 DNA reads TGTGCCTCTGGACTAGTACAAGAGACCCAGTACTTC. Translated: CASGLVQETQYF. The V call is TRBV2, the J call TRBJ2-5, with 7 bases matching TRBD2. CDR3 length: 12 residues. After removal of 11 bases from V and 2 bases from J, the junction contained 5 bases not matched to a gene. The germline V gene encodes CDR1 SNHLY and CDR2 FYNNEI.

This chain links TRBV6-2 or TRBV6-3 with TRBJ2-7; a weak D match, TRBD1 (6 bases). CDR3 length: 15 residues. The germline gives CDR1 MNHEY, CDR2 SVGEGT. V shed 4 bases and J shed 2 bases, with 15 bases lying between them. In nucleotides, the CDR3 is TGTGCCAGCAGTTCGCCACGCTGGGACACCTACGAGCAGTACTTC. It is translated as CASSSPRWDTYEQYF.

The CDR3 DNA follows: TGTGCCAGCAGCGTAGAAGGGGCGCGGACCGGGGAGCTGTTTTTT. Translation gives CASSVEGARTGELFF. The chain couples TRBV9 to TRBJ2-2, with TRBD1 as a possible D gene (5 bases). CDR1 is SGDLS and CDR2 is YYNGEE in the germline V gene. The ends were cut back, 0 bases at V and 5 bases at J, with 11 bases in the middle. The CDR3 has 15 amino acids.

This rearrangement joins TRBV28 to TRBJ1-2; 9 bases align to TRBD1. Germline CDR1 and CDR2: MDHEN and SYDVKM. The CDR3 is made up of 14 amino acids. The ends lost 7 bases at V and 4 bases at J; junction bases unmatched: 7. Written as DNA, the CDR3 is TGTGCCAGCATAACCCGGACAGGGGCCTATGGCTACACCTTC. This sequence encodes CASITRTGAYGYTF.

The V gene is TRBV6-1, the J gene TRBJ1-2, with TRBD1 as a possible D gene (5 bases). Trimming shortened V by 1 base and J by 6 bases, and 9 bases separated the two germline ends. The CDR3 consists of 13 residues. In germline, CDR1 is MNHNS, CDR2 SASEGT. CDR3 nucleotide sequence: TGTGCCAGCAGTGAAGGGGGCATTCATGGCTACACCTTC. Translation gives CASSEGGIHGYTF.

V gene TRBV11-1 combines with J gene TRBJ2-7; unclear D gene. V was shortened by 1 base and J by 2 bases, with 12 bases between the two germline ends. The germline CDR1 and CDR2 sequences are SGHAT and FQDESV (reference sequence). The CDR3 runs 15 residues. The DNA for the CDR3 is TGTGCCAGCAGCTTAGAAAGAGCACGCGCCTACGAGCAGTACTTC. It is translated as CASSLERARAYEQYF.